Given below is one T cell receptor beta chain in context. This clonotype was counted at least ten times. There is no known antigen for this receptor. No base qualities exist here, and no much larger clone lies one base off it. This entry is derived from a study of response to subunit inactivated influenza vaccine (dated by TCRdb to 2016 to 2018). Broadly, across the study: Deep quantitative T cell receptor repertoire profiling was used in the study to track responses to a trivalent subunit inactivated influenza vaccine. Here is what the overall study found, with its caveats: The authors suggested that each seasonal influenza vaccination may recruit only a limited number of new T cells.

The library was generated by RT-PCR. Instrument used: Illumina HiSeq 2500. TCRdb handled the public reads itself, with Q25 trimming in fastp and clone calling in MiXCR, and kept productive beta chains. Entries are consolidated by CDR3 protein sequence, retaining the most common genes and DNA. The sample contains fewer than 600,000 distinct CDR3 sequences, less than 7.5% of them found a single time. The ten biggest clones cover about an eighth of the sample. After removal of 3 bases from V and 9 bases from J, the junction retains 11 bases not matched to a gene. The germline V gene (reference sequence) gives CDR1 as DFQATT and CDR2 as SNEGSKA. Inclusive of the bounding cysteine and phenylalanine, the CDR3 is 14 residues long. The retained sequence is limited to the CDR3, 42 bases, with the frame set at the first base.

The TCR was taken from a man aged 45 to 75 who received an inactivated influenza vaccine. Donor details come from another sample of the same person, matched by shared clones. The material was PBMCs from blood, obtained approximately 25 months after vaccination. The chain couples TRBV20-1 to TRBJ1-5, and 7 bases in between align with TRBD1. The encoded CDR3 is CSARLRQGGRPQHF. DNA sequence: TGCAGTGCTAGGCTGCGCCAGGGGGGAAGGCCCCAGCATTTT.